These T cell receptor beta chains were read from a single sample in a study of Ad26.COV2.S vaccination and SARS-CoV-2 variants. Assay used: immunoSEQ multiplex PCR; TCRdb lists only in-frame clones, some missing. This sample has roughly 380,000 clones, with 88% found just once. Sequenced material: peripheral blood, taken in a trial of Ad26.COV2.S vaccine versus placebo. The receptors stem from a person aged 18-65 years who received the Ad26.COV2.S COVID-19 vaccine or a placebo. Each CDR3 is given with its conserved first and last residue.

>13|TRBV5-1|TRBJ1-1
CASSLVGSTEAFF
>14|TRBV5-1|TRBJ1-6
CASSQPGQGSPLHF
>14|TRBV4-3|TRBJ2-1
CASSPGLVGRGQFF
>14|TRBV25-1|TRBJ2-5
CASSESGTQETQYF
>14|TRBV2|TRBJ2-7
CASDHRDRAYEQYF
>13|TRBV7-8|TRBJ2-2
CASSLYETGELFF
>16|TRBV5-6|TRBJ1-1
CASTYTGTGAITEAFF
>8|TRBV7-9|TRBJ2-7
CASSPRDF
>14|TRBV10-3|TRBJ1-5
CAIMPAGGNQPQHF
>14|TRBV5-1|TRBJ1-1
CASSSTDSLSEAFF
>17|TRBV7-2|TRBJ1-5
CASSLDSLRAGNQPQHF